These 11 T cell receptor beta chains were all obtained from the same sample, sequenced in a study of blood T cell repertoires in COVID-19. Profiling relied on immunoSEQ multiplex PCR, and the TCRdb table lists in-frame clones only, not all of them. The sample records some 280,000 clones, about nine tenths being singletons. Sequencing input: peripheral blood. The receptor set was obtained from a woman in her thirties or forties who had recovered from COVID-19.

The V gene is TRBV10-2, the J gene TRBJ2-2; 8 bases line up with TRBD1. Germline values: CDR1 WSHSY, CDR2 SAAADI. This CDR3 has 19 amino acids. The V segment lost 4 bases and the J segment 1 base; nucleotides outside the gene matches: 14. Here the CDR3 reads CASSARTGRMAKNTGELFF. DNA for the CDR3: TGCGCCAGCAGTGCACGGACAGGGAGGATGGCGAAGAACACCGGGGAGCTGTTTTTT.

The rearrangement joins TRBV6-6 to TRBJ2-3, with a tentative D call TRBD1 (5 bases). V dropped 6 bases and J dropped 6 bases, with 7 bases sitting between them. Germline CDR1 reads MNHNY; CDR2 reads SVGAGI (reference sequence). This CDR3 has 11 amino acids. Written as DNA, the CDR3 is TGTGCCAGCAGGCGACAGGATACGCAGTATTTT. Protein product: CASRRQDTQYF.

The chain joins TRBV28 to TRBJ1-5; TRBD1 matches 9 bases. The length of the CDR3 is 14 residues. Germline values: CDR1 MDHEN, CDR2 SYDVKM. The V and J ends lost 5 bases and 7 bases, in that order; junction bases with no gene match: 6. Here the CDR3 reads CASSGTGGAQPQHF. The CDR3 DNA reads TGTGCCAGCAGTGGAACAGGGGGCGCCCAGCCCCAGCATTTT.

About this clone itself: Other DNA sequences in the same sample also yield this CDR3. CDR3 in amino acids: CASSLAGTGGYEQYF. DNA for the CDR3: TGCGCCAGCAGCTTGGCCGGGACAGGGGGCTACGAGCAGTACTTC. The V gene is TRBV5-1, the J gene TRBJ2-7; 11 bases fit TRBD1. The CDR3 has 15 residues. Germline lookup yields CDR1 SGHRS and CDR2 YFSETQ. Trimming took 0 bases from V and 3 from J; bases not matched to a gene: 2.

The chain uses TRBV5-4 and TRBJ2-7; tentatively, D is TRBD1 (6 bases). Trimming stripped 0 bases from V and 0 bases from J, with 13 bases between. CDR1 and CDR2 from the germline V gene are SGHNT and YYREEE (reference sequence). The CDR3 extends over 16 amino acids. The CDR3 DNA is TGTGCCAGCAGCTTGGTAGGGCAGGGGAGCTCCTACGAGCAGTACTTC. The encoded protein is CASSLVGQGSSYEQYF.

V is TRBV2 and J is TRBJ2-7, with 7 positions matching TRBD1. The CDR3 loop spans 14 amino acids. Germline V gene data show CDR1 as SNHLY and CDR2 as FYNNEI. V dropped 6 bases and J dropped 0; count of bases not matched to a gene: 5. CDR3 in amino acids: CASRTGLSSYEQYF. The CDR3 nucleotides are TGTGCCAGCAGGACAGGGCTCAGCTCCTACGAGCAGTACTTC. Complete variable domain (other parts from reference TRBV2 and TRBJ2-7): EPEVTQTPSHQVTQMGQEVILRCVPISNHLYFYWYRQILGQKVEFLVSFYNNEISEKSEIFDDQFSVERPDGSNFTLKIRSTKLEDSAMYFCASRTGLSSYEQYFGPGTRLTVT.

The chain employs TRBV7-9 and TRBJ2-1; 11 nucleotides align to TRBD2. The CDR3 spans 16 residues. Trimming took 5 bases from V and 8 from J; bases not matched to a gene: 11. Germline CDR1 is SEHNR and CDR2 is FQNEAQ (reference sequence). In DNA form, the CDR3 reads TGTGCCAGCAGCCCTCAAGGGCCGGGACTAGCGGATGAGCAGTTCTTC. It codes for CASSPQGPGLADEQFF.

The chain couples TRBV2 to TRBJ2-2, with 7 bases identical to TRBD1. CDR3 length: 15 amino acids. Germline lookup yields CDR1 SNHLY and CDR2 FYNNEI. V trimming: 6 bases; J trimming: 4 bases; junction bases outside the gene matches: 8. CDR3 region: CASSRDRAGTGELFF. CDR3 nucleotide sequence: TGTGCCAGCAGCAGAGACAGGGCTGGCACCGGGGAGCTGTTTTTT.

The J gene is TRBJ2-7, the V gene TRBV6-2 or TRBV6-3, with 8 nucleotides matching TRBD2. Trimming took 4 bases from V and 12 from J; bases not matched to a gene: 8. The CDR3 runs 12 residues. Germline assignment: CDR1 MNHEY and CDR2 SVGEGT. CDR3 sequence reads: CASSSVAGYRYF. The CDR3 DNA reads TGTGCCAGCAGTTCCGTAGCGGGATATCGGTACTTC.

The chain links TRBV5-8 to TRBJ2-7, with D possibly TRBD2 on 7 matching bases. The germline V and J ends were trimmed by 4 bases and 3 bases, with 14 bases remaining between them. The CDR3 covers 14 residues. Germline-derived CDR1 and CDR2 are SGHTS and YDEGEE. CDR3 region: CASSPGVAGYEQYF. The CDR3, as DNA: TGTGCCAGCAGCCCAGGGGTAGCGGGCTACGAGCAGTACTTC.

Only one count was recorded for this clone. V usage is TRBV11-2 and J usage is TRBJ2-3; D is perhaps TRBD2 (5 bases). Germline V gene sequence: CDR1 SGHAT, CDR2 FQNNGV. V gave up 3 bases and J gave up 6 bases, with 13 bases separating them. The CDR3 runs to 14 residues. The CDR3 sequence: CASSFGLAHDTQYF. The CDR3 DNA sequence: TGTGCCAGCAGCTTCGGCCTAGCCCACGATACGCAGTATTTT.